The T cell receptor (beta chain) described here comes from a study of blood T cell repertoires in COVID-19. Turning to the study itself: Material from acute and convalescent COVID-19 was sourced from the United States, Italy and Spain. The analysed material was cDNA or gDNA that came from T cells, B-cell-depleted T cells, or PBMCs.

J lost 1 base, V lost 6 bases, and 5 bases had no gene match. Germline V gives CDR1 MDHEN, CDR2 SYDVKM. This CDR3 comprises 15 residues. Original data processing: Reference gene primer amplification in the assay estimated nucleated cell counts. TCRdb's table, derived via immunoSEQ multiplex PCR, lists solely in-frame clones and lacks some. That table is the source of V, J and clone size, and D and trimming were worked out from the DNA. The sample lists 130,000 or so clones, 80% to 90% occurring once. This sequence originates from a man aged 45-60 years with active COVID-19. The chain links TRBV28 to TRBJ2-1; 8 bases line up with TRBD2. The sequencing sample was made of peripheral blood. The CDR3 protein is CASSLGGASYNEQFF. In DNA, the CDR3 is TGTGCCAGCAGCCTCGGGGGGGCTTCCTACAATGAGCAGTTCTTC.